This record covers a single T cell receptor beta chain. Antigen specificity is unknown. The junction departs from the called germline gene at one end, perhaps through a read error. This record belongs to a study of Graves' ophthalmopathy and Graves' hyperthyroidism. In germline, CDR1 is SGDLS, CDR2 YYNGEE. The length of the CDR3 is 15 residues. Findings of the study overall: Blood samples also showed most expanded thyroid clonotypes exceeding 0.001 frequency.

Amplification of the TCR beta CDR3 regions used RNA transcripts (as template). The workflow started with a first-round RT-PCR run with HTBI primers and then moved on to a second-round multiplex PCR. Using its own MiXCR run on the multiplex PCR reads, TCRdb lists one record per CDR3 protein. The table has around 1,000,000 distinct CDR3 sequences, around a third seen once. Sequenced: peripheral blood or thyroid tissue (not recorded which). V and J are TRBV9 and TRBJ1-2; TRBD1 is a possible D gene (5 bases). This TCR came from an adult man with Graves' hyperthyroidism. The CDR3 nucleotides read TGTGTCAGCAGTGCTAGGGCAGGGACCAACTATGGCTACACCTTC. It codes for CVSSARAGTNYGYTF.